This T cell receptor (beta chain) was observed in a study of OX40 agonist ivuxolimab in advanced cancers. Study-wide background: An agonistic human IgG2 monoclonal antibody against OX40 (CD134) was given. Antecedent anti-PD-1, anti-PD-L1 or anti-CTLA-4 therapy was permissible, with roughly 36% having received some.

The method was immunoSEQ multiplex PCR; TCRdb's version includes in-frame clones alone and lacks a portion of them. The table has 75,000 to 95,000 clones, 87% seen once. Patients were excluded for autoimmune disease history or systemic immunosuppression. CDR3 size: 16 residues. Trimming cost V 6 bases and J 1 base; bases outside gene matches: 11. CDR1 is SQVTM and CDR2 is ANQGSEA in the germline V gene. This TCR was sampled from an adult with an advanced solid tumor such as melanoma, head and neck, liver or kidney cancer. The chain is built from TRBV29-1 and TRBJ2-7; 11 nucleotides match TRBD2. The material was CD4+ or CD8+ T cells sorted from blood, obtained in a trial of the OX40 agonist ivuxolimab. CDR3: CSVFKRASGRSYEQYF. The CDR3, as DNA: TGCAGCGTCTTTAAGAGGGCTAGCGGGAGGTCCTACGAGCAGTACTTC.